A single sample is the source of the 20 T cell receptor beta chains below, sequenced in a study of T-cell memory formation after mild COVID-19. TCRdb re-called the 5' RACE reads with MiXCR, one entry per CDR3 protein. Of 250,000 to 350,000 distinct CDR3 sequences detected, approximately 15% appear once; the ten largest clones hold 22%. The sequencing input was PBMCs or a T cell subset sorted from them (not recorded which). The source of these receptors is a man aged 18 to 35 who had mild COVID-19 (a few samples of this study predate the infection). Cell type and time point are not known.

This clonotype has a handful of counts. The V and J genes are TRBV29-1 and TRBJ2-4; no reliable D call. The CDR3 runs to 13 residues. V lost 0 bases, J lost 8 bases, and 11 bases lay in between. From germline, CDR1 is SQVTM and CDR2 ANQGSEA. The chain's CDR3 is CSVEDPRRHIQYF. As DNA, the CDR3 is TGCAGCGTTGAAGATCCGCGACGCCACATTCAGTACTTC. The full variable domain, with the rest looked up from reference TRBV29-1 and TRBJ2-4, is SAVISQKPSRDICQRGTSLTIQCQVDSQVTMMFWYRQQPGQSLTLIATANQGSEATYESGFVIDKFPISRPNLTFSTLTVSNMSPEDSSIYLCSVEDPRRHIQYFGAGTRLSVL.

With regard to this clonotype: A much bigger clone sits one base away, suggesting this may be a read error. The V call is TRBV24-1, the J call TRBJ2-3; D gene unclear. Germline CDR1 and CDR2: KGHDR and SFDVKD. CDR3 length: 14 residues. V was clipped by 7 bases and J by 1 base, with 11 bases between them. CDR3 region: CATRGAKGTDTQYF. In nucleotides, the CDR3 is TGTGCCACCAGAGGCGCGAAGGGCACAGATACGCAGTATTTT.

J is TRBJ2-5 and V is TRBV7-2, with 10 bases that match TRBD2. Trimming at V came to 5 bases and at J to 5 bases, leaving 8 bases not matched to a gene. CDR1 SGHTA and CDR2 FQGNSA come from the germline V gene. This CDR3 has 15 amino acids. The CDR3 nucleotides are TGTGCCAGCAGCGTAAGCGGGGGGGCCAAGGAGACCCAGTACTTC. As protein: CASSVSGGAKETQYF.

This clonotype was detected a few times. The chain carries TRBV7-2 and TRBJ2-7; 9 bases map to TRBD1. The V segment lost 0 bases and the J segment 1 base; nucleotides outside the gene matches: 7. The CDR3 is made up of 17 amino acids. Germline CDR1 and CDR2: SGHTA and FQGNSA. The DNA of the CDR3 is TGTGCCAGCAGCTTAGCGGTTGGGACAGGGATTTCCTACGAGCAGTACTTC. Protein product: CASSLAVGTGISYEQYF.

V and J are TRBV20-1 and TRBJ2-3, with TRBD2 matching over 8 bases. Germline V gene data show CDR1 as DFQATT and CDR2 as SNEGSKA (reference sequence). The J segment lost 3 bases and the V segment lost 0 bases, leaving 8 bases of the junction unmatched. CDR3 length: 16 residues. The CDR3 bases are TGCAGTGCTAGAGATTTCAGACTAGCGAGTACAGATACGCAGTATTTT. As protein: CSARDFRLASTDTQYF.

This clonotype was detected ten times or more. The CDR3 loop is CASSFRATGGGEQYV. As DNA, the CDR3 is TGTGCCAGCAGTTTCCGAGCTACAGGGGGTGGCGAGCAGTACGTC. V usage is TRBV6-5 and J usage is TRBJ2-7; TRBD1 aligns across 8 bases. The CDR3 has 15 residues. The ends lost 4 bases at V and 6 bases at J; junction bases unmatched: 11. Germline loops: CDR1 MNHEY, CDR2 SVGAGI.

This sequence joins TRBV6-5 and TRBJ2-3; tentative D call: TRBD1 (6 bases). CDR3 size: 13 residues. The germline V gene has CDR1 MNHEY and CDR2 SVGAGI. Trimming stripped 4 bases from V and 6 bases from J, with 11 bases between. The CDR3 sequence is CASSSNRADTQYF. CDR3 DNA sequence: TGTGCCAGCAGTTCAAACAGGGCTGATACGCAGTATTTT.

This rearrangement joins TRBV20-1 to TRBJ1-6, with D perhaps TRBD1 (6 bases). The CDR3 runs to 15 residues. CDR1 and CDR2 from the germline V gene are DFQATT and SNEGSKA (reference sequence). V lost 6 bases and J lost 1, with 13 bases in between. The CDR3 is CSAETQGSYNSPLHF. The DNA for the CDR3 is TGCAGTGCAGAAACACAGGGATCCTATAATTCACCCCTCCACTTT.

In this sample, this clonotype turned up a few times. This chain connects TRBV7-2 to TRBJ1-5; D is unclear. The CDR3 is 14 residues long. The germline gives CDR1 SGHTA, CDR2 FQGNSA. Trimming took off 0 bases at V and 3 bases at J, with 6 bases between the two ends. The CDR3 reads CASSLAQTNQPQHF. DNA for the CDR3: TGTGCCAGCAGCTTAGCCCAGACCAATCAGCCCCAGCATTTT.

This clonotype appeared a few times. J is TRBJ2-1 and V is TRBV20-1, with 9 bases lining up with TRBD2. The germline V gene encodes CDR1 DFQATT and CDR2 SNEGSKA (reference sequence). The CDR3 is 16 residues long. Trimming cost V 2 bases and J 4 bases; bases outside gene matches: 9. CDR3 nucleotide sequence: TGCAGTGCTAGATTCGCGCTAGCGGGGTTATACAATGAGCAGTTCTTC. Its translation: CSARFALAGLYNEQFF.

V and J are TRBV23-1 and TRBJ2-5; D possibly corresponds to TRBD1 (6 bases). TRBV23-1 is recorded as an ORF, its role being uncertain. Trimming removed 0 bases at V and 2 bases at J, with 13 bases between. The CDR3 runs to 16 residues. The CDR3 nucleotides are TGCGCCAGCAGTCAATCTGTGAGGGGGTGGCAAGAGACCCAGTACTTC. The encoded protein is CASSQSVRGWQETQYF.

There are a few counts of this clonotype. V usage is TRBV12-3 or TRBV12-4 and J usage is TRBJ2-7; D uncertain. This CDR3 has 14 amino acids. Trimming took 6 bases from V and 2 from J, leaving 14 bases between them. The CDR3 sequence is CASSPRHGAYEQYF. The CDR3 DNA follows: TGTGCCAGCAGCCCACGGCACGGAGCCTACGAGCAGTACTTC.

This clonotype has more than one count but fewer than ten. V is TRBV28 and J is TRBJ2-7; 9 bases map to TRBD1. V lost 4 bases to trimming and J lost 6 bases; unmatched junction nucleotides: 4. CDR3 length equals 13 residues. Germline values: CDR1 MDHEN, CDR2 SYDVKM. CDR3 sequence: CASSSGTGREQYV. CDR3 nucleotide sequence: TGTGCCAGCAGTTCCGGGACAGGGCGCGAGCAGTACGTC.

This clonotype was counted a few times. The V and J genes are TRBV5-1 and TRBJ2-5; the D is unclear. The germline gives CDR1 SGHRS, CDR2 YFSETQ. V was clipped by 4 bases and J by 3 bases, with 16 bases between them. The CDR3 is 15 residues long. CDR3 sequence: CASSATFTGEETQYF. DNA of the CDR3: TGCGCCAGCAGCGCCACTTTTACCGGAGAAGAGACCCAGTACTTC.

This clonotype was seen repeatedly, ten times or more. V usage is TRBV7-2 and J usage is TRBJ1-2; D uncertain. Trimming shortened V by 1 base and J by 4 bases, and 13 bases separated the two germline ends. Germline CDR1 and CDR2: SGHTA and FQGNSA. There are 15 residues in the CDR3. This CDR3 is CASSLGPGTIYGYTF. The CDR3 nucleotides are TGTGCCAGCAGCTTAGGTCCAGGAACTATCTATGGCTACACCTTC.

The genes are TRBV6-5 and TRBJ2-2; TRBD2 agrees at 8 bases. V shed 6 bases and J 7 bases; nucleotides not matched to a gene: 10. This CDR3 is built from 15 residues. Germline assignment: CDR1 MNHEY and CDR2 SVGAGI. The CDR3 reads CASSLSRGGVGELFF. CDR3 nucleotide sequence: TGTGCCAGCAGCCTCTCACGGGGGGGTGTCGGGGAGCTGTTTTTT.

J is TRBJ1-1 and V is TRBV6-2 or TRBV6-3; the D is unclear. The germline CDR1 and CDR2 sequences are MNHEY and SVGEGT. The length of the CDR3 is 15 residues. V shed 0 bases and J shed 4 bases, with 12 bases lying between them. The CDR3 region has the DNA TGTGCCAGCAGTTACTCGAGGGAGGTTATCACTGAAGCTTTCTTT. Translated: CASSYSREVITEAFF.

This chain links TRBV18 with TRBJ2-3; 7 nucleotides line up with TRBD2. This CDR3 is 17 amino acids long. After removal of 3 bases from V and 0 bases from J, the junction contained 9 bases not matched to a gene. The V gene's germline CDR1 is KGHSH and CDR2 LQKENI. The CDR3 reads CASSPLLGGGSTDTQYF. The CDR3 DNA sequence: TGTGCCAGCTCACCGCTCCTGGGCGGGGGTAGCACAGATACGCAGTATTTT.

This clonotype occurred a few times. The CDR3 loop reads CASSSRSWGHEQYF. The CDR3 nucleotides are TGTGCCAGCAGCTCCAGGTCGTGGGGCCACGAGCAGTACTTC. This chain connects TRBV7-2 to TRBJ2-7, with D possibly matching TRBD1 (5 bases). V gave up 4 bases and J gave up 5 bases, with 15 bases separating them. This CDR3 is built from 14 residues. Germline CDR1 and CDR2: SGHTA and FQGNSA. The complete variable domain, with remaining parts taken from reference TRBV7-2 and TRBJ2-7, reads GAGVSQSPSNKVTEKGKDVELRCDPISGHTALYWYRQSLGQGLEFLIYFQGNSAPDKSGLPSDRFSAERTGGSVSTLTIQRTQQEDSAVYLCASSSRSWGHEQYFGPGTRLTVT.

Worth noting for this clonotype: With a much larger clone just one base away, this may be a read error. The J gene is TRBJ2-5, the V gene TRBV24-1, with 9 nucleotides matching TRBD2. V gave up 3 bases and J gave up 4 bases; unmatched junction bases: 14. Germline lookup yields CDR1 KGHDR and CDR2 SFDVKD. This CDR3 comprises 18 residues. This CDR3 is CATSDTLSSSGGRETQYF. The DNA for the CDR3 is TGTGCCACCAGTGATACCCTTTCAAGTAGCGGGGGACGAGAGACCCAGTACTTC.